Listed here are 20 T cell receptor beta chains from one sample, sequenced in a study of blood T cell repertoires in COVID-19. Profiling relied on immunoSEQ multiplex PCR, and the TCRdb table lists in-frame clones only, not all of them. The data hold over 100,000 clones, with 70% to 80% observed a single time. Sequenced material: peripheral blood. These TCRs come from a woman aged 80 or over with acute or convalescent COVID-19.

The genes are TRBV24-1 and TRBJ2-1, with 12 bases aligning to TRBD2. This CDR3 spans 17 amino acids. Trimming took 3 bases from V and 4 from J; bases not matched to a gene: 6. Germline CDR1 reads KGHDR; CDR2 reads SFDVKD. The CDR3 coding sequence is TGTGCCACCAGTGATGGCTGGACTAGCGGGATTTACAATGAGCAGTTCTTC. It is translated as CATSDGWTSGIYNEQFF.

V gene TRBV5-4 combines with J gene TRBJ2-7, with TRBD2 matching 7 bases. CDR1 is SGHNT, CDR2 YYREEE, per germline (reference sequence). Trimming cost V 4 bases and J 4 bases; bases outside gene matches: 14. The CDR3 totals 16 residues. CDR3: CASSPRLGGSGYEQYF. The CDR3 DNA sequence: TGTGCCAGCAGCCCCCGGTTGGGGGGGTCGGGTTACGAGCAGTACTTC.

This sequence joins TRBV19 and TRBJ2-7; D is uncertain. Germline-derived CDR1 and CDR2 are LNHDA and SQIVND (reference sequence). CDR3 length: 12 residues. Trimming stripped 2 bases from V and 9 bases from J, with 11 bases between. Here the CDR3 DNA reads TGTGCCAGTAGTATAATAGGCCAGGCGCAGTACTTC. This translates into CASSIIGQAQYF.

V and J are TRBV21-1 and TRBJ1-5. TRBV21-1 counts as a pseudogene. There are 15 residues in the CDR3. The CDR3 DNA reads as TGTGCCAGCAGCAAACGGGGGGCCCGATGTCAGCCCCAGCATTTT. Encoded protein: CASSKRGARCQPQHF.

This clone was counted between two and nine times. The chain has TRBV7-9 and TRBJ1-1, with 9 bases matching TRBD1. CDR3 length: 15 amino acids. Trimming took 6 bases from V and 2 from J; bases not matched to a gene: 7. Germline CDR1 SEHNR, CDR2 FQNEAQ (reference sequence). In DNA, the CDR3 is TGTGCCAGCAGGGCCGGGACAGGGAGAAACACTGAAGCTTTCTTT. Amino acid sequence: CASRAGTGRNTEAFF.

This clone was recorded a few times. The V and J genes are TRBV7-6 and TRBJ2-5; weak D call: TRBD2 (5 bases). This CDR3 region has 14 residues. Trimming stripped 5 bases from V and 1 base from J, with 11 bases between. The V gene's germline CDR1 is SGHVS and CDR2 FNYEAQ. CDR3 coding DNA: TGTGCCAGCAGCACCGGAGCGGTCCAAGAGACCCAGTACTTC. The encoded protein is CASSTGAVQETQYF. The complete variable domain, with remaining parts taken from reference TRBV7-6 and TRBJ2-5, reads GAGVSQSPRYKVTKRGQDVALRCDPISGHVSLYWYRQALGQGPEFLTYFNYEAQQDKSGLPNDRFSAERPEGSISTLTIQRTEQRDSAMYRCASSTGAVQETQYFGPGTRLLVL.

The chain couples TRBV29-1 to TRBJ2-2; TRBD2 might be the D (7 bases). Trimming pared 7 bases from V and 7 bases from J, leaving 16 bases between. In germline, CDR1 is SQVTM, CDR2 ANQGSEA. CDR3 length: 13 amino acids. The CDR3 spells CSAEGGIGGELFF. CDR3 sequence (DNA): TGCAGCGCTGAGGGGGGGATCGGCGGGGAGCTGTTTTTT.

This chain joins TRBV15 and TRBJ2-2, with a weak D call TRBD1 (5 bases). Germline CDR1 reads LNHNV; CDR2 reads YYDKDF (reference sequence). The V end was cut by 1 base, the J end by 0 bases, with 9 bases between. This CDR3 is built from 16 residues. Here the CDR3 reads CATSRVTVANTGELFF. CDR3 DNA: TGTGCCACCAGCAGAGTGACAGTTGCGAACACCGGGGAGCTGTTTTTT.

J is TRBJ2-7 and V is TRBV5-4; 9 bases align to TRBD1. Germline values: CDR1 SGHNT, CDR2 YYREEE (reference sequence). CDR3 length: 15 residues. Trimming cost V 2 bases and J 5 bases; bases outside gene matches: 8. CDR3 loop: CASSLQGAIKNEQYF. The CDR3 DNA sequence: TGTGCCAGCAGCTTACAGGGGGCTATTAAAAACGAGCAGTACTTC.

The chain links TRBV2 to TRBJ1-5; 7 bases are shared with TRBD1. V shed 4 bases, J shed 6 bases, and the junction held 6 bases outside the gene matches. The CDR3 loop spans 14 amino acids. Germline V gives CDR1 SNHLY, CDR2 FYNNEI. CDR3 in DNA: TGTGCCAGCAGTGCAGGGGGTGGAGGTCAGCCCCAGCATTTT. Translated: CASSAGGGGQPQHF.

The count of this clone is one. This rearrangement joins TRBV5-4 to TRBJ2-7; the match to TRBD1 covers 11 bases. The V gene end was trimmed by 0 bases and the J gene end by 1 base; junction bases not matched to a gene: 3. Germline values: CDR1 SGHNT, CDR2 YYREEE (reference sequence). CDR3 length: 16 residues. CDR3 protein: CASSLGGTGGSYEQYF. DNA of the CDR3: TGTGCCAGCAGCTTGGGGGGGACAGGGGGATCCTACGAGCAGTACTTC.

This clone has just one count. J is TRBJ1-5 and V is TRBV10-3, with TRBD1 as a possible D gene (6 bases). The CDR3 has 14 amino acids. V dropped 5 bases and J dropped 3 bases, with 11 bases sitting between them. Germline V CDR1 and CDR2: ENHRY, SYGVKD. The CDR3 protein is CAISRQAANQPQHF. CDR3 sequence (DNA): TGTGCCATCAGTCGACAGGCCGCCAATCAGCCCCAGCATTTT.

This sequence joins TRBV28 and TRBJ2-1, with TRBD2 matching over 10 bases. This CDR3 spans 18 amino acids. V was clipped by 4 bases and J by 4 bases; unmatched bases: 13. Germline assignment: CDR1 MDHEN and CDR2 SYDVKM. CDR3 nucleotides: TGTGCCAGCAGTTGGACTAGCGGAACACCTATCCCTTACAATGAGCAGTTCTTC. The encoded protein is CASSWTSGTPIPYNEQFF. The full variable domain, in which reference TRBV28 and TRBJ2-1 provide the parts outside the CDR3, is DVKVTQSSRYLVKRTGEKVFLECVQDMDHENMFWYRQDPGLGLRLIYFSYDVKMKEKGDIPEGYSVSREKKERFSLILESASTNQTSMYLCASSWTSGTPIPYNEQFFGPGTRLTVL.

The chain recombines TRBV5-4 with TRBJ2-5; tentatively, D is TRBD2 (6 bases). Germline V lookup: CDR1 SGHNT, CDR2 YYREEE (reference sequence). The CDR3 has 13 amino acids. V was trimmed by 4 bases and J by 2 bases, leaving 9 bases between them. The CDR3 sequence: CASSRDLQETQYF. CDR3 DNA sequence: TGTGCCAGCAGCCGGGACTTGCAAGAGACCCAGTACTTC.

V is TRBV5-6 and J is TRBJ1-3, with D unclear. The V end lost 4 bases, the J end lost 2 bases, and 13 bases lay between the germline ends. Germline CDR1 and CDR2: SGHDT and YYEEEE. The CDR3 covers 15 residues. The CDR3 loop reads CASSPLGGTGNTIYF. The DNA of the CDR3 is TGTGCCAGCAGCCCCCTAGGAGGGACTGGAAACACCATATATTTT.

The chain couples TRBV4-2 to TRBJ1-2; TRBD1 might be the D (5 bases). V dropped 2 bases and J dropped 1 base, with 26 bases sitting between them. There are 20 residues in the CDR3. Germline V CDR1 and CDR2: LGHNA, YNFKEQ. The CDR3 bases are TGTGCCAGCAGCCAAAACTCTGGCGCAGGACAAGGAAGGGGTAACTATGGCTACACCTTC. It codes for CASSQNSGAGQGRGNYGYTF.

The J gene is TRBJ1-1, the V gene TRBV2; possibly TRBD1 for D (6 bases). The CDR3 is made up of 15 amino acids. Trimming removed 5 bases at V and 2 bases at J, with 15 bases between. CDR1 SNHLY and CDR2 FYNNEI come from the germline V gene. The CDR3 protein is CASSMPGGQNTEAFF. Written as DNA, the CDR3 is TGTGCCAGCAGTATGCCGGGGGGACAAAACACTGAAGCTTTCTTT.

This clone came up many times. The chain employs TRBV5-1 and TRBJ2-3; 11 nucleotides match TRBD2. The J segment lost 4 bases and the V segment lost 6 bases, leaving 7 bases of the junction unmatched. The CDR3 runs to 15 residues. CDR1 is SGHRS, CDR2 YFSETQ, per germline. CDR3 nucleotides: TGCGCCAGCAACCCACTAGCGGGAGAGGCAGATACGCAGTATTTT. It translates to CASNPLAGEADTQYF. Filled out from reference TRBV5-1 and TRBJ2-3, the complete variable domain reads KAGVTQTPRYLIKTRGQQVTLSCSPISGHRSVSWYQQTPGQGLQFLFEYFSETQRNKGNFPGRFSGRQFSNSRSEMNVSTLELGDSALYLCASNPLAGEADTQYFGPGTRLTVL.

This clone was recorded only once. The chain has TRBV4-3 and TRBJ2-2; D is ambiguous. The CDR3 has 14 residues. The germline V and J ends were trimmed by 2 bases and 5 bases, with 9 bases remaining between them. From germline, CDR1 is LGHNA and CDR2 YSLEER. CDR3 sequence (DNA): TGCGCCAGCAGCCAATTAGTCCGGACCGGGGAGCTGTTTTTT. Translation gives CASSQLVRTGELFF.

This chain connects TRBV6-2 or TRBV6-3 to TRBJ2-7; possibly TRBD1 for D (6 bases). CDR3 length equals 12 residues. V lost 6 bases to trimming and J lost 4 bases, with 10 bases between them. Germline lookup yields CDR1 MNHEY and CDR2 SVGEGT. In DNA form, the CDR3 reads TGTGCCAGCAGCTCACAGGGTTACGAGCAGTACTTC. This translates into CASSSQGYEQYF.